These 23 T cell receptor beta chains came from one sample sequenced in a study of cytomegalovirus exposure and HLA in healthy donors. PCR employed 60 Vbeta and 13 Jbeta primers. Sequencing was performed with immunoSEQ multiplex PCR; in TCRdb, only in-frame clones are kept and a portion is missing. The repertoire consists of roughly 200,000 clones, with more than 60% occurring once and the leading ten covering over 2%. Sequenced input: PBMCs. Receptor source: a young woman in good health and CMV-seropositive.

V is TRBV28 and J is TRBJ2-7, with D hard to call. V was clipped by 6 bases and J by 0 bases, with 6 bases between them. This CDR3 is 12 amino acids long. Germline V gene data show CDR1 as MDHEN and CDR2 as SYDVKM. The CDR3 region has the DNA TGTGCCAGCAGCCTGAGCTCCTACGAGCAGTACTTC. Translating it yields CASSLSSYEQYF.

This clone was seen a single time. The rearrangement links TRBV25-1 to TRBJ2-7; 11 bases are a match to TRBD2. CDR3 length: 14 amino acids. The junction had 2 bases not matched to a gene; V was cut back by 3 bases and J by 4 bases. Germline V CDR1 and CDR2: MGHDK, SYGVNS. This CDR3 is CASSDRLAGYEQYF. For the CDR3, the DNA is TGTGCCAGCAGTGACCGACTAGCGGGGTACGAGCAGTACTTC.

The rearrangement joins TRBV4-3 to TRBJ2-3; no clear D. Germline CDR1 reads LGHNA; CDR2 reads YSLEER. The CDR3 loop spans 16 amino acids. V dropped 1 base and J dropped 2 bases, with 13 bases sitting between them. The CDR3 DNA sequence: TGCGCCAGCAGCCAAGGTGCCGGTTGGTCCACAGATACGCAGTATTTT. It is translated as CASSQGAGWSTDTQYF.

V usage is TRBV30 and J usage is TRBJ2-7; 10 bases line up with TRBD1. V lost 5 bases to trimming and J lost 1 base; unmatched junction nucleotides: 8. The length of the CDR3 is 15 residues. Per germline, CDR1 GTSNPN and CDR2 SVGIG (reference sequence). As DNA, the CDR3 is TGTGCCTGGGGAACGGGGACAGGGGCATCCTACGAGCAGTACTTC. It codes for CAWGTGTGASYEQYF.

In its sample, this clone was seen once. The chain recombines TRBV28 with TRBJ2-7; 9 bases line up with TRBD1. Trimming at V came to 5 bases and at J to 5 bases, leaving 7 bases not matched to a gene. The CDR3 contains 14 residues. Germline V lookup: CDR1 MDHEN, CDR2 SYDVKM. The CDR3 nucleotides read TGTGCCAGCAGTACCGGGACAGGGTATGACGAGCAGTACTTC. This codes for CASSTGTGYDEQYF.

This clone has a single count. This chain uses TRBV5-4 with TRBJ2-7, with 9 bases matching TRBD2. The ends lost 2 bases at V and 5 bases at J; junction bases unmatched: 5. The CDR3 is made up of 14 amino acids. From germline, CDR1 is SGHNT and CDR2 YYREEE (reference sequence). CDR3 in DNA: TGTGCCAGCAGCTTCGCGGGAGGGCGCAACGAGCAGTACTTC. Its protein is CASSFAGGRNEQYF.

The chain recombines TRBV5-4 with TRBJ1-1; D is unresolved. Germline values: CDR1 SGHNT, CDR2 YYREEE (reference sequence). The CDR3 covers 13 residues. Trimming took off 5 bases at V and 0 bases at J, with 8 bases between the two ends. CDR3 nucleotides: TGTGCCAGCAGATCTGTTCTGAACACTGAAGCTTTCTTT. Amino acids: CASRSVLNTEAFF.

The genes are TRBV7-2 and TRBJ1-4; D is ambiguous. Trimming left V 5 bases short and J 0 bases short, with 13 bases between. This CDR3 is 16 amino acids long. Germline CDR1 reads SGHTA; CDR2 reads FQGNSA. The CDR3 DNA is TGTGCCAGCAGCGTACGGGGTTCGGCAACTAATGAAAAACTGTTTTTT. Its translation: CASSVRGSATNEKLFF.

The V gene is TRBV4-2, the J gene TRBJ1-5; 9 bases are a match to TRBD1. This CDR3 is 17 amino acids long. V gave up 3 bases and J gave up 7 bases; unmatched junction bases: 13. CDR1 is LGHNA and CDR2 is YNFKEQ in the germline V gene. In nucleotides, the CDR3 is TGTGCCAGCAGCCAGCCCCCGGGACAGGGACAAGGGCAGCCCCAGCATTTT. Translated: CASSQPPGQGQGQPQHF.

V is TRBV14 and J is TRBJ2-5, with a possible D match to TRBD1 (6 bases). Trimming left V 3 bases short and J 6 bases short, with 14 bases between. Germline CDR1 and CDR2: SGHDN and FVKESK. The CDR3 consists of 14 residues. The CDR3 region is CASSQGAGHKTQYF. The CDR3 DNA follows: TGTGCCAGCAGCCAGGGGGCAGGCCACAAGACCCAGTACTTC.

The rearrangement joins TRBV9 to TRBJ1-3; no firm D call. Trimming left V 4 bases short and J 7 bases short, with 18 bases between. In germline, CDR1 is SGDLS, CDR2 YYNGEE. The CDR3 is 15 amino acids. In nucleotides, the CDR3 is TGTGCCAGCAGCTCAGGATCCCCTCTTGATAACACCATATATTTT. Protein sequence: CASSSGSPLDNTIYF.

This chain uses TRBV29-1 with TRBJ2-3, with D hard to call. The germline CDR1 and CDR2 sequences are SQVTM and ANQGSEA. Trimming left V 3 bases short and J 3 bases short, with 13 bases between. The CDR3 runs 14 residues. CDR3 coding DNA: TGCAGCGTTGATAATGGAGTAGAAACAGATACGCAGTATTTT. It is translated as CSVDNGVETDTQYF.

The chain joins TRBV28 to TRBJ1-4; D not certain. CDR1 MDHEN and CDR2 SYDVKM come from the germline V gene. The CDR3 totals 14 residues. The germline V and J ends were trimmed by 3 bases and 10 bases, with 15 bases remaining between them. The CDR3 sequence: CASSFTYSGGKLFF. The CDR3 nucleotides read TGTGCCAGCAGTTTTACATACTCGGGTGGAAAACTGTTTTTT.

The J gene is TRBJ2-6, the V gene TRBV27, with D tentatively TRBD1 (5 bases). Trimming cost V 6 bases and J 1 base, with 7 bases left between them. Germline CDR1 and CDR2: MNHEY and SMNVEV (reference sequence). The CDR3 length is 14 residues. The CDR3 spells CASRQGSGANVLTF. DNA for the CDR3: TGTGCCAGCAGGCAGGGTTCTGGGGCCAACGTCCTGACTTTC.

CDR3 protein: CASSLAGFYNEQFF. The CDR3 region has the DNA TGTGCCAGCAGCTTAGCAGGGTTCTACAATGAGCAGTTCTTC. The V gene is TRBV7-3, the J gene TRBJ2-1; D perhaps matches TRBD1 (5 bases). Germline CDR1 and CDR2: SGHTA and FQGTGA. This CDR3 comprises 14 residues. V was clipped by 2 bases and J by 3 bases, with 8 bases between them.

The chain uses TRBV5-8 and TRBJ2-3; TRBD2 aligns across 11 bases. Germline trimming cut 1 base from V and 0 bases from J; bases unmatched to any gene: 10. CDR1 SGHTS and CDR2 YDEGEE come from the germline V gene. The CDR3 runs to 19 residues. The DNA of the CDR3 is TGTGCCAGCAGCTTGTACCGACTAGCGGGGCTTACTAGCACAGATACGCAGTATTTT. This codes for CASSLYRLAGLTSTDTQYF.

The CDR3 region is CASSLSIANYGYTF. CDR3 DNA: TGTGCCAGCAGCTTATCGATAGCTAACTATGGCTACACCTTC. The chain recombines TRBV7-2 with TRBJ1-2; D remains ambiguous. The CDR3 has 14 residues. V lost 2 bases, J lost 0 bases, and 7 bases lay in between. CDR1 and CDR2 (germline): SGHTA, FQGNSA.

The chain employs TRBV10-3 and TRBJ2-7; weak D call: TRBD1 (6 bases). CDR3 length: 13 amino acids. V dropped 4 bases and J dropped 3 bases, with 10 bases sitting between them. The germline CDR1 and CDR2 sequences are ENHRY and SYGVKD. This chain's CDR3 is CAISGVGGYEQYF. In nucleotides, the CDR3 is TGTGCCATCAGTGGGGTAGGGGGCTACGAGCAGTACTTC.

The chain recombines TRBV19 with TRBJ2-3; tentative D call: TRBD2 (6 bases). The CDR3 is 15 residues long. Germline V gene data show CDR1 as LNHDA and CDR2 as SQIVND (reference sequence). Trimming stripped 0 bases from V and 4 bases from J, with 11 bases between. As DNA, the CDR3 is TGTGCCAGTAGTATAGATCCTGGGGGGTCAGATACGCAGTATTTT. Encoded protein: CASSIDPGGSDTQYF.

The chain combines TRBV30 with TRBJ2-1, with 12 bases identical to TRBD2. Germline values: CDR1 GTSNPN, CDR2 SVGIG (reference sequence). V trimming: 4 bases; J trimming: 7 bases; junction bases outside the gene matches: 8. This CDR3 has 15 amino acids. The CDR3 coding sequence is TGTGCCTGGAACAAGGGTCTAGCGGGGGGGAATGAGCAGTTCTTC. Translating it yields CAWNKGLAGGNEQFF. The full variable domain, its missing parts supplied by reference TRBV30 and TRBJ2-1, is SQTIHQWPATLVQPVGSPLSLECTVEGTSNPNLYWYRQAAGRGLQLLFYSVGIGQISSEVPQNLSASRPQDRQFILSSKKLLLSDSGFYLCAWNKGLAGGNEQFFGPGTRLTVL.

The V and J genes are TRBV7-7 and TRBJ2-3; 9 bases are a match to TRBD1. V shed 4 bases, J shed 5 bases, and the junction held 7 bases outside the gene matches. The length of the CDR3 is 15 residues. Germline V gene sequence: CDR1 SSHAT, CDR2 FNYEAQ (reference sequence). The CDR3 DNA follows: TGTGCCAGCAGCTCGGGGACAGGGAAAGGAGATACGCAGTATTTT. It encodes CASSSGTGKGDTQYF.

V is TRBV7-2 and J is TRBJ2-3; TRBD2 is a possible D gene (6 bases). V was shortened by 0 bases and J by 0 bases, with 7 bases between the two germline ends. CDR3 size: 15 residues. Germline V gene sequence: CDR1 SGHTA, CDR2 FQGNSA. The CDR3 region has the DNA TGTGCCAGCAGCTTAGCTAGCGGAAGCACAGATACGCAGTATTTT. Protein sequence: CASSLASGSTDTQYF.

The genes are TRBV29-1 and TRBJ2-1; 9 nucleotides match TRBD2. V lost 3 bases and J lost 8; bases outside the gene matches: 2. CDR1 and CDR2 (germline): SQVTM, ANQGSEA. This CDR3 has 12 residues. CDR3 bases: TGCAGCGTTGAGGGACTAGCTGATGAGCAGTTCTTC. Its translation is CSVEGLADEQFF.